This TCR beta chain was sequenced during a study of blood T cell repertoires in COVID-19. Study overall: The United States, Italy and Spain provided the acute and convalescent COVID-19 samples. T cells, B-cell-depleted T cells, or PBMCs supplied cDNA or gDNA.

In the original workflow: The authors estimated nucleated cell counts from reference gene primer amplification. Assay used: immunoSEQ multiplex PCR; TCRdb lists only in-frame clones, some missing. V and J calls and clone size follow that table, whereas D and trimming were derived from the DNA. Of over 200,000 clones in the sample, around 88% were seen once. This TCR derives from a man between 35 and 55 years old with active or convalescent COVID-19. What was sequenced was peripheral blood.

The CDR3 DNA reads as TGTGCCAGCAGCCCCGCGGAGAGGCTATATGGCTACACCTTC. Protein sequence: CASSPAERLYGYTF. The V gene is TRBV6-5, the J gene TRBJ1-2; D remains unclear. The germline gives CDR1 MNHEY, CDR2 SVGAGI. Trimming took off 6 bases at V and 5 bases at J, with 16 bases between the two ends. CDR3 length: 14 residues.